Included here is one TCR beta chain sequence, with context. What it binds is not known. The CDR3 runs to 13 residues. V gave up 6 bases and J gave up 6 bases, with 12 bases separating them. Looked up from germline, CDR1 is MNHNS and CDR2 is SASEGT. This specimen comes from a study of T cells in Graves' hyperthyroidism and ophthalmopathy. General observations from the study: In validation, the model predicted ophthalmopathy. These predictions came a median roughly six months before onset.

The TCR beta CDR3 regions underwent amplification using RNA transcripts as the source. The HTBI set primed first-round TCR CDR3 RT-PCR. Each CDR3 protein is one row after TCRdb ran MiXCR on the multiplex PCR reads. The table shows 300,000 to 450,000 distinct CDR3 sequences, with roughly 14% occurring only once. This clonotype was sampled from a woman aged 25 to 39 with Graves' ophthalmopathy. The sequencing sample was made of blood. V usage is TRBV6-1 and J usage is TRBJ1-5, with a tentative D call TRBD1 (6 bases). The CDR3 region has the DNA TGTGCCAGCAGCAACAGGGTTAGTCAGCCCCAGCATTTT. The encoded protein is CASSNRVSQPQHF.